This TCR beta chain comes out of a study of response to subunit inactivated influenza vaccine (dated by TCRdb to the late 2010s). Describing the broader study: To follow how T cells responded to a trivalent subunit inactivated influenza vaccine, the researchers relied on deep quantitative profiling of the T cell receptor repertoire. What the authors observed across the whole study: It was suggested by the authors that each seasonal influenza vaccination may recruit only a limited number of new T cells.

A word on this clonotype: Its antigen target is currently unknown. No base-level quality is on record; no much larger clone is a single base apart.

Receptor libraries were prepared by RT-PCR. Sequenced on an Illumina HiSeq 2500. TCRdb reworked the public reads: Q25 trimming with fastp, MiXCR clone assembly, productive beta chains retained. Here each entry gathers all rows of one CDR3 protein and keeps the most common genes and DNA. The sample table records under 850,000 distinct CDR3 sequences; approximately 18% of these occur just once. The ten top clones hold about a tenth of the sample. Cut back by 8 bases and 2 bases, the V and J ends lie 15 bases apart. CDR1 and CDR2 are drawn from the germline V gene: KGHSH, LQKENI. The CDR3 goes from the cysteine to the phenylalanine over 14 residues. CDR3 DNA is the only sequence kept; it has 42 bases, read in frame from the first base.

This receptor chain uses TRBV18 and TRBJ1-1; the D gene is not confidently resolved. The TCR originated in a middle-aged man who received an inactivated influenza vaccine. Donor details come from another sample of the same person, matched by shared clones. The specimen comprised PBMCs from blood, sampled roughly 5 days after vaccination. The CDR3 has the sequence CASTPGMGNTEAFF. The DNA sequence follows: TGTGCCAGCACGCCCGGGATGGGAAACACTGAAGCTTTCTTT.